The 19 T cell receptor beta chains listed next were all sequenced from one sample in a study of Graves' ophthalmopathy and Graves' hyperthyroidism. TCR beta CDR3 regions were amplified from RNA transcripts. Investigators did first-round RT-PCR with HTBI primers, then second-round multiplex PCR. TCRdb itself ran the multiplex PCR reads through MiXCR, one entry per CDR3 protein. The table shows approximately 700,000 distinct CDR3 sequences, with roughly 39% occurring only once. Sequenced: peripheral blood. The receptor source for this set is an adult man with Graves' ophthalmopathy.

This clonotype was counted a few times. The rearrangement uses TRBV3-1 and TRBJ1-1; D is uncertain. CDR1 and CDR2 from the germline V gene are LGHDT and YNNKEL (reference sequence). The CDR3 spans 13 residues. Between the trimmed V and J ends, which lost 3 bases and 6 bases, there was a span of 11 bases. The CDR3 region is CASSQGRRSEAFF. Written as DNA, the CDR3 is TGTGCCAGCAGCCAGGGCCGGAGATCTGAAGCTTTCTTT.

This clonotype was detected a few times. The chain couples TRBV5-1 to TRBJ2-5; TRBD1 matches 12 bases. The junction had 5 bases not matched to a gene; V was cut back by 4 bases and J by 4 bases. The CDR3 covers 15 residues. The germline CDR1 and CDR2 sequences are SGHRS and YFSETQ. The CDR3 DNA sequence: TGCGCCAGCAGCCAGGGGACAGGGGGCTTAGAGACCCAGTACTTC. It encodes CASSQGTGGLETQYF.

This clonotype was observed many times. The chain uses TRBV4-2 and TRBJ1-1, with D hard to call. The CDR3 is 17 amino acids. Germline CDR1 and CDR2: LGHNA and YNFKEQ. V lost 1 base and J 1 base, leaving 16 bases between the germline ends. CDR3 residues: CASSQGTSQTENTEAFF. In DNA, the CDR3 is TGTGCCAGCAGCCAAGGAACAAGCCAAACAGAGAACACTGAAGCTTTCTTT.

This clonotype has ten or more counts. The chain joins TRBV7-8 to TRBJ1-1; D possibly corresponds to TRBD1 (6 bases). Trimming stripped 0 bases from V and 10 bases from J, with 15 bases between. CDR1 is SGHVS, CDR2 FQNEAQ, per germline. The CDR3 consists of 14 residues. The CDR3 region is CASSLASTGGRAFF. CDR3 bases: TGTGCCAGCAGCTTAGCGTCAACGGGGGGCAGAGCTTTCTTT.

This clonotype was seen ten or more times. The rearrangement joins TRBV9 to TRBJ1-1, with D perhaps TRBD1 (6 bases). Germline loops: CDR1 SGDLS, CDR2 YYNGEE. The CDR3 sequence is 14 residues long. V lost 4 bases to trimming and J lost 0 bases, with 10 bases between them. The DNA for the CDR3 is TGTGCCAGCAGCCCCGGGGGGCTGAACACTGAAGCTTTCTTT. Protein product: CASSPGGLNTEAFF.

Only a few counts were recorded for this clonotype. This chain links TRBV6-2 or TRBV6-3 with TRBJ1-1; D unresolved. CDR3 length: 17 residues. Germline values: CDR1 MNHEY, CDR2 SVGEGT. Trimming removed 4 bases at V and 1 base at J, with 19 bases between. Here the CDR3 reads CASSFLWAARGNTEAFF. The CDR3 DNA reads as TGTGCCAGCAGTTTCCTCTGGGCAGCCCGGGGGAACACTGAAGCTTTCTTT.

The gene calls are TRBV7-2 and TRBJ2-5; tentative D call: TRBD2 (6 bases). V was trimmed by 5 bases and J by 5 bases, leaving 12 bases between them. Looked up from germline, CDR1 is SGHTA and CDR2 is FQGNSA. The CDR3 is made up of 13 amino acids. The CDR3 nucleotides are TGTGCCAGCAGCGGGAGGAGGAGGGAGACCCAGTACTTC. Protein: CASSGRRRETQYF.

This clonotype was seen many times. The chain combines TRBV24-1 with TRBJ1-5; TRBD1 aligns across 7 bases. Germline V gene lookup returns CDR1 KGHDR and CDR2 SFDVKD. This CDR3 is built from 16 residues. Germline trimming cut 2 bases from V and 6 bases from J; bases unmatched to any gene: 9. CDR3 sequence reads: CATSDSSGTASQPQHF. The CDR3, as DNA: TGTGCCACCAGTGATTCGTCCGGGACAGCAAGTCAGCCCCAGCATTTT.

This clonotype has at least ten counts. CDR3 sequence (DNA): TGTGCCAGCAGCACCGCGTCAGGGGGCGGAGAGACCCAGTACTTC. Protein sequence: CASSTASGGGETQYF. V usage is TRBV7-6 and J usage is TRBJ2-5, with 8 positions matching TRBD1. From germline, CDR1 is SGHVS and CDR2 FNYEAQ. Unmatched junction bases numbered 9, after V lost 5 bases and J lost 4 bases. This CDR3 contains 15 residues.

This clonotype occurred many times. The chain joins TRBV2 to TRBJ2-2; TRBD1 is a possible D gene (6 bases). CDR1 SNHLY and CDR2 FYNNEI come from the germline V gene. V lost 6 bases to trimming and J lost 0 bases, with 20 bases between them. This CDR3 comprises 18 residues. This CDR3 reads CASRVGDRQVTNTGELFF. Here the CDR3 DNA reads TGTGCCAGCAGGGTGGGAGATCGACAGGTGACGAACACCGGGGAGCTGTTTTTT. Full variable domain (remainder filled in from reference TRBV2 and TRBJ2-2): EPEVTQTPSHQVTQMGQEVILRCVPISNHLYFYWYRQILGQKVEFLVSFYNNEISEKSEIFDDQFSVERPDGSNFTLKIRSTKLEDSAMYFCASRVGDRQVTNTGELFFGEGSRLTVL.

This clonotype has a count of ten or more. This chain uses TRBV5-4 with TRBJ2-7, with D possibly being TRBD1 (6 bases). Trimming removed 1 base from V and 2 bases from J, with 10 bases in between. Germline CDR1 is SGHNT and CDR2 is YYREEE (reference sequence). The CDR3 covers 14 residues. In DNA form, the CDR3 reads TGTGCCAGCAGCTTGCGGGACATCACCTACGAGCAGTACTTC. Amino acids: CASSLRDITYEQYF.

This chain joins TRBV24-1 and TRBJ2-7; D may be TRBD1 (5 bases). The V and J ends lost 1 base and 3 bases respectively, with 6 bases between them. CDR1 is KGHDR, CDR2 SFDVKD, per germline. This CDR3 contains 13 residues. The CDR3 loop reads CATSDLGVYEQYF. For the CDR3, the DNA is TGTGCCACCAGTGATTTAGGGGTCTACGAGCAGTACTTC.

In its sample, this clonotype was seen once. Sequence at one end of the junction differs from germline and may be a read error. The chain combines TRBV9 with TRBJ2-2, with 10 bases identical to TRBD1. Germline assignment: CDR1 SGDLS and CDR2 YYNGEE. The CDR3 consists of 14 residues. Here the CDR3 DNA reads TGTGTCAGCAGCGTAGACAGGGGGCCCGGGGAGCTGTTTTTT. This sequence encodes CVSSVDRGPGELFF.

This rearrangement joins TRBV6-2 or TRBV6-3 to TRBJ2-7, with D possibly being TRBD1 (6 bases). V was clipped by 0 bases and J by 4 bases, with 10 bases between them. The CDR3 is 14 amino acids. Germline V gene sequence: CDR1 MNHEY, CDR2 SVGEGT. Here the CDR3 reads CASSYSTQGYEQYF. CDR3 sequence (DNA): TGTGCCAGCAGTTACTCTACACAGGGTTACGAGCAGTACTTC.

This chain links TRBV10-3 with TRBJ2-6; the D gene is possibly TRBD1 (5 bases). The CDR3 spans 15 residues. Per the germline V gene, CDR1 is ENHRY and CDR2 is SYGVKD. Trimming cost V 4 bases and J 3 bases, with 10 bases left between them. The CDR3 DNA reads TGTGCCATCAGTGCCGCAGGGTTTGGGGCCAACGTCCTGACTTTC. Residues: CAISAAGFGANVLTF.

As concerns this clonotype: A much bigger clone sits one base away, suggesting this may be a read error. DNA of the CDR3: TGCAGTGTCCGCCCAGGGATTACCCAGTACTTC. The encoded protein is CSVRPGITQYF. J is TRBJ2-5 and V is TRBV20-1; perhaps TRBD1 as D (5 bases). The V gene lost 7 bases and the J gene lost 8 bases, with 14 bases spanning the gap. This CDR3 is built from 11 residues. Per germline, CDR1 DFQATT and CDR2 SNEGSKA (reference sequence).

This clonotype was recorded many times. V usage is TRBV24-1 and J usage is TRBJ1-2, with 7 nucleotides matching TRBD1. CDR1 is KGHDR, CDR2 SFDVKD, per germline. The CDR3 runs 15 residues. J was trimmed by 4 bases and V by 3 bases; bases with no gene match: 7. CDR3 region: CATSDDREGAYGYTF. CDR3 nucleotides: TGTGCCACCAGTGATGACAGGGAAGGGGCCTATGGCTACACCTTC.

The V call is TRBV24-1, the J call TRBJ2-2; a weak D match, TRBD1 (6 bases). CDR1 is KGHDR and CDR2 is SFDVKD in the germline V gene. This CDR3 is 17 amino acids long. Between the trimmed V and J ends, which lost 4 bases and 9 bases, there was a span of 23 bases. CDR3 sequence reads: CATSDPPGAGGTRELFF. The CDR3 nucleotides read TGTGCCACCAGTGACCCCCCAGGGGCCGGAGGTACCCGGGAGCTGTTTTTT.

Points on this clonotype: Relative to the germline gene, one junction end is altered; a read error may explain this. The genes are TRBV10-3 and TRBJ1-5; 10 positions match TRBD1. The CDR3 spans 17 residues. Germline lookup yields CDR1 ENHRY and CDR2 SYGVKD. The CDR3 DNA follows: TGTGCCAGCAGTTACTCGCTACCTGGGACAGGGGAAGAGACCCAGCATTTT. Encoded protein: CASSYSLPGTGEETQHF.